What follows are 16 T cell receptor beta chains derived from one specimen sequenced in a study of blood T cell repertoires in COVID-19. TCRdb keeps only in-frame clones here, not all; method: immunoSEQ multiplex PCR. The sample includes approximately 230,000 clones, approximately 90% of them seen just once. The sequenced sample consisted of PBMCs or T cells enriched from blood (not recorded which). The receptors stem from a woman aged 30 to 39 who had recovered from COVID-19.

The rearrangement links TRBV9 to TRBJ2-1, with unresolved D. Trimming shortened V by 0 bases and J by 2 bases, and 15 bases separated the two germline ends. The CDR3 is made up of 17 amino acids. Germline loops: CDR1 SGDLS, CDR2 YYNGEE. This CDR3 reads CASSVALGSLTYNEQFF. DNA for the CDR3: TGTGCCAGCAGCGTAGCTTTGGGTAGCCTCACCTACAATGAGCAGTTCTTC. Combining the CDR3 with reference TRBV9 and TRBJ2-1 gives the whole variable domain DSGVTQTPKHLITATGQRVTLRCSPRSGDLSVYWYQQSLDQGLQFLIQYYNGEERAKGNILERFSAQQFPDLHSELNLSSLELGDSALYFCASSVALGSLTYNEQFFGPGTRLTVL.

The rearrangement links TRBV5-1 to TRBJ2-2; 10 nucleotides agree with TRBD1. Germline V lookup: CDR1 SGHRS, CDR2 YFSETQ. The CDR3 has 18 residues. The V segment lost 4 bases and the J segment 7 bases; nucleotides outside the gene matches: 16. In DNA, the CDR3 is TGCGCCAGCAGCCCCGCGATCGGGACAGGGGTTGGTGGCGGGGAGCTGTTTTTT. This codes for CASSPAIGTGVGGGELFF.

This sequence joins TRBV4-1 and TRBJ2-1; 12 bases match TRBD2. Germline trimming cut 0 bases from V and 7 bases from J; bases unmatched to any gene: 7. The germline gives CDR1 MGHRA, CDR2 YSYEKL. The CDR3 has 17 amino acids. CDR3 bases: TGCGCCAGCAGCCAAGATCTAGCGGGAGGGCCGAGGAATGAGCAGTTCTTC. Its translation is CASSQDLAGGPRNEQFF.

This clone was recorded once. The chain couples TRBV30 to TRBJ2-2; D is possibly TRBD2 (6 bases). From germline, CDR1 is GTSNPN and CDR2 SVGIG (reference sequence). V dropped 0 bases and J dropped 4 bases, with 9 bases sitting between them. CDR3 length equals 14 residues. The CDR3 DNA follows: TGTGCCTGGAGTGTACTCGGGGGCACCGGGGAGCTGTTTTTT. Protein product: CAWSVLGGTGELFF.

The chain has TRBV30 and TRBJ1-2; possible D gene TRBD1, 6 bases. This CDR3 comprises 13 residues. Trimming took off 2 bases at V and 9 bases at J, with 16 bases between the two ends. Germline V gene lookup returns CDR1 GTSNPN and CDR2 SVGIG (reference sequence). CDR3 in amino acids: CAWSMGNRASYTF. The CDR3 DNA reads as TGTGCCTGGAGTATGGGTAACAGGGCCAGCTACACCTTC.

The rearrangement links TRBV7-2 to TRBJ1-5, with D perhaps matching TRBD1 (5 bases). Germline values: CDR1 SGHTA, CDR2 FQGNSA. V dropped 1 base and J dropped 5 bases, with 9 bases sitting between them. CDR3 length: 14 residues. CDR3 residues: CASSLGWTYQPQHF. The CDR3 DNA is TGTGCCAGCAGCTTAGGGTGGACATATCAGCCCCAGCATTTT.

The chain links TRBV4-2 to TRBJ1-1; tentative D call: TRBD1 (5 bases). Trimming shortened V by 8 bases and J by 1 base, and 8 bases separated the two germline ends. The CDR3 is 12 amino acids. Germline V gives CDR1 LGHNA, CDR2 YNFKEQ. CDR3: CASGQGNTEAFF. The CDR3 region has the DNA TGTGCCAGCGGGCAGGGGAACACTGAAGCTTTCTTT.

This clone was picked up one time. This chain links TRBV7-3 with TRBJ1-1; D gene ambiguous. Germline V lookup: CDR1 SGHTA, CDR2 FQGTGA. The CDR3 consists of 14 residues. Trimming took 2 bases from V and 1 from J, leaving 8 bases between them. The DNA for the CDR3 is TGTGCCAGCAGCTTAGCGGGCCCGAACACTGAAGCTTTCTTT. It translates to CASSLAGPNTEAFF.

V usage is TRBV7-2 and J usage is TRBJ2-1; D is unclear. This CDR3 is built from 13 residues. Trimming cost V 2 bases and J 10 bases, with 12 bases left between them. In germline, CDR1 is SGHTA, CDR2 FQGNSA. This chain's CDR3 is CASSLSSVREQFF. CDR3 nucleotide sequence: TGTGCCAGCAGCTTAAGCTCCGTTCGGGAGCAGTTCTTC.

The V and J genes are TRBV7-9 and TRBJ1-2; 9 nucleotides line up with TRBD1. Germline loops: CDR1 SEHNR, CDR2 FQNEAQ (reference sequence). Germline trimming cut 5 bases from V and 1 base from J; bases unmatched to any gene: 5. The CDR3 runs to 15 residues. The CDR3 region is CASSGSGQGNYGYTF. CDR3 bases: TGTGCCAGCAGCGGGTCGGGACAGGGTAACTATGGCTACACCTTC.

The V and J genes are TRBV7-2 and TRBJ1-2; TRBD1 matches at 8 bases. The V and J ends lost 5 bases and 4 bases, in that order; junction bases with no gene match: 6. The CDR3 has 14 amino acids. CDR1 and CDR2 from the germline V gene are SGHTA and FQGNSA. The CDR3 loop reads CASSHRTGTYGYTF. The CDR3 bases are TGTGCCAGCAGCCACAGGACAGGGACCTATGGCTACACCTTC.

The chain joins TRBV2 to TRBJ2-5; weak D call: TRBD1 (6 bases). The CDR3 is 16 amino acids. V was clipped by 1 base and J by 1 base, with 13 bases between them. CDR1 is SNHLY and CDR2 is FYNNEI in the germline V gene. In nucleotides, the CDR3 is TGTGCCAGCAGTGAAGAACGCAGGGGTAGCCAAGAGACCCAGTACTTC. Amino acid sequence: CASSEERRGSQETQYF.

The V gene is TRBV7-2, the J gene TRBJ1-4, with a possible D match to TRBD1 (6 bases). This CDR3 region has 13 residues. Deletions cut 4 bases from V and 8 bases from J, with 11 bases between. Germline V CDR1 and CDR2: SGHTA, FQGNSA. CDR3 nucleotides: TGTGCCAGCAGCTCCCCGGGGGGCGAAAAACTGTTTTTT. Its translation: CASSSPGGEKLFF.

This clone was recorded once. V is TRBV28 and J is TRBJ1-3; D perhaps matches TRBD1 (5 bases). The CDR3 covers 15 residues. Germline V lookup: CDR1 MDHEN, CDR2 SYDVKM. V lost 2 bases, J lost 4 bases, and 12 bases lay in between. CDR3: CASSLPHRTGNTIYF. The CDR3 bases are TGTGCCAGCAGTTTACCCCACAGGACGGGAAACACCATATATTTT. The complete variable domain, with remaining parts taken from reference TRBV28 and TRBJ1-3, reads DVKVTQSSRYLVKRTGEKVFLECVQDMDHENMFWYRQDPGLGLRLIYFSYDVKMKEKGDIPEGYSVSREKKERFSLILESASTNQTSMYLCASSLPHRTGNTIYFGEGSWLTVV.

The V gene is TRBV5-4, the J gene TRBJ2-7, with D perhaps matching TRBD2 (6 bases). V lost 2 bases and J lost 0, with 9 bases in between. Germline V CDR1 and CDR2: SGHNT, YYREEE (reference sequence). The CDR3 is made up of 14 amino acids. The CDR3 is CASSFGGNSYEQYF. The CDR3 region has the DNA TGTGCCAGCAGCTTCGGGGGAAACTCCTACGAGCAGTACTTC.

On this clone: One end of the junction varies from germline; a read error may be responsible. The chain couples TRBV7-7 to TRBJ2-3; TRBD2 might be the D (5 bases). Germline lookup yields CDR1 SSHAT and CDR2 FNYEAQ (reference sequence). The CDR3 runs 15 residues. The CDR3 sequence: CASSLARGPTDTQYF. CDR3 in DNA: TGTGCTAGCAGCTTAGCCCGCGGGCCCACAGATACGCAGTATTTT.